These 20 T cell receptor beta chains share one sample of origin, sequenced in a study of cytomegalovirus exposure and HLA in healthy donors. Clones were sequenced by immunoSEQ multiplex PCR, and TCRdb holds only the in-frame ones, with some missing. This table has roughly 68,000 clones, roughly 95% appearing once. Sample: PBMCs. The receptors shown here come from a woman younger than 35 in good health and CMV-seropositive.

The chain has TRBV4-2 and TRBJ2-5; unclear D gene. This CDR3 has 17 amino acids. Germline-derived CDR1 and CDR2 are LGHNA and YNFKEQ. Deletions cut 4 bases from V and 0 bases from J, with 18 bases between. Here the CDR3 reads CASSPLGRSNYQETQYF. The CDR3 DNA reads as TGTGCCAGCAGCCCGCTAGGTAGAAGTAATTACCAAGAGACCCAGTACTTC.

The chain joins TRBV27 to TRBJ1-1, with D unclear. This CDR3 is 13 amino acids long. Between the trimmed V and J ends, which lost 2 bases and 6 bases, there was a span of 10 bases. The germline V gene encodes CDR1 MNHEY and CDR2 SMNVEV (reference sequence). This CDR3 is CASSLRLTAEAFF. The CDR3, as DNA: TGTGCCAGCAGTTTACGTCTCACAGCTGAAGCTTTCTTT.

The chain employs TRBV5-4 and TRBJ2-5; D remains unclear. The V and J ends lost 1 base and 5 bases respectively, with 15 bases between them. The CDR3 is 15 residues long. Germline-derived CDR1 and CDR2 are SGHNT and YYREEE (reference sequence). The CDR3 DNA reads as TGTGCCAGCAGCTTGTCCGGCCAAACCGGGGAGACCCAGTACTTC. This encodes CASSLSGQTGETQYF.

The rearrangement uses TRBV7-2 and TRBJ2-2; 14 bases are a match to TRBD2. The CDR3 has 15 amino acids. Looked up from germline, CDR1 is SGHTA and CDR2 is FQGNSA. V lost 5 bases to trimming and J lost 6 bases; unmatched junction nucleotides: 2. The CDR3 DNA reads TGTGCCAGCAGCACGGGACTAGCGGGAGCCGGGGAGCTGTTTTTT. Translation gives CASSTGLAGAGELFF. Drawing the rest from reference TRBV7-2 and TRBJ2-2, the complete variable domain is GAGVSQSPSNKVTEKGKDVELRCDPISGHTALYWYRQSLGQGLEFLIYFQGNSAPDKSGLPSDRFSAERTGGSVSTLTIQRTQQEDSAVYLCASSTGLAGAGELFFGEGSRLTVL.

The chain recombines TRBV28 with TRBJ2-3; 7 bases line up with TRBD2. Losses at the gene ends were 8 bases for V and 2 bases for J; bases not matched to a gene: 19. Per the germline V gene, CDR1 is MDHEN and CDR2 is SYDVKM. This CDR3 spans 18 amino acids. CDR3 sequence (DNA): TGTGCCAGCGATTTAGGTAAAGACGGGAGGACCCACACAGATACGCAGTATTTT. Its translation: CASDLGKDGRTHTDTQYF.

The chain carries TRBV6-1 and TRBJ2-3; 7 positions match TRBD2. Germline V gene lookup returns CDR1 MNHNS and CDR2 SASEGT. The CDR3 extends over 13 amino acids. Germline trimming cut 11 bases from V and 1 base from J; bases unmatched to any gene: 6. In DNA form, the CDR3 reads TGTGCCGCCTTGGGGGGGGGCACAGATACGCAGTATTTT. Translated, it gives CAALGGGTDTQYF.

In this sample, this clone turned up once. The chain combines TRBV18 with TRBJ1-2; D is uncertain. The germline V and J ends were trimmed by 3 bases and 4 bases, with 12 bases remaining between them. Looked up from germline, CDR1 is KGHSH and CDR2 is LQKENI. This CDR3 region has 14 residues. The CDR3 protein is CASSPEGVTYGYTF. The CDR3 nucleotides read TGTGCCAGCTCACCGGAGGGTGTAACCTATGGCTACACCTTC.

The chain couples TRBV5-4 to TRBJ2-3; 7 bases align to TRBD1. V shed 3 bases, J shed 2 bases, and the junction held 6 bases outside the gene matches. The germline V gene encodes CDR1 SGHNT and CDR2 YYREEE (reference sequence). The CDR3 totals 15 residues. The CDR3 bases are TGTGCCAGCAGCTGGGGACAGCCAAACACAGATACGCAGTATTTT. Translated: CASSWGQPNTDTQYF.

About this clone: The junction differs from germline at one of its ends, possibly a read error. CDR3 bases: TGTGCTAGCAGTTCATCTAGCGGGAGAGGCACCGGGGAGCTGTTTTTT. Translating gives CASSSSSGRGTGELFF. This chain uses TRBV7-7 with TRBJ2-2; 10 bases match TRBD2. Germline loops: CDR1 SSHAT, CDR2 FNYEAQ (reference sequence). The CDR3 length is 16 residues.

This chain joins TRBV9 and TRBJ1-3, with D maybe TRBD1 (5 bases). Trimming pared 3 bases from V and 0 bases from J, leaving 10 bases between. The CDR3 totals 15 residues. Germline V lookup: CDR1 SGDLS, CDR2 YYNGEE. The CDR3, as DNA: TGTGCCAGCAGCGCAGGGTCGGGCTCTGGAAACACCATATATTTT. This gives the protein CASSAGSGSGNTIYF. The complete variable domain, with remaining parts taken from reference TRBV9 and TRBJ1-3, reads DSGVTQTPKHLITATGQRVTLRCSPRSGDLSVYWYQQSLDQGLQFLIQYYNGEERAKGNILERFSAQQFPDLHSELNLSSLELGDSALYFCASSAGSGSGNTIYFGEGSWLTVV.

The chain carries TRBV18 and TRBJ2-7; 10 nucleotides align to TRBD2. V lost 2 bases to trimming and J lost 3 bases; unmatched junction nucleotides: 4. This CDR3 is built from 15 residues. The germline V gene encodes CDR1 KGHSH and CDR2 LQKENI. In DNA form, the CDR3 reads TGTGCCAGCTCACCAGCTCTAGCGGGAGACTACGAGCAGTACTTC. Its protein product is CASSPALAGDYEQYF.

This chain links TRBV29-1 with TRBJ1-1; D is ambiguous. This CDR3 contains 11 residues. With 4 bases removed from V and 6 bases from J, the gap between germline ends came to 9 bases. In germline, CDR1 is SQVTM, CDR2 ANQGSEA. CDR3 sequence (DNA): TGCAGCGTTGTAGCGGGTCCTGAAGCTTTCTTT. This codes for CSVVAGPEAFF.

The chain employs TRBV30 and TRBJ1-4; D is perhaps TRBD1 (6 bases). The V gene's germline CDR1 is GTSNPN and CDR2 SVGIG (reference sequence). There are 14 residues in the CDR3. V was clipped by 1 base and J by 6 bases, with 12 bases between them. CDR3 in DNA: TGTGCCTGGAGTGCGACGGGGGGCGATGAAAAACTGTTTTTT. It is translated as CAWSATGGDEKLFF.

This chain connects TRBV27 to TRBJ2-3; TRBD1 agrees at 7 bases. The V segment lost 2 bases and the J segment 6 bases; nucleotides outside the gene matches: 5. The CDR3 runs 14 residues. Germline values: CDR1 MNHEY, CDR2 SMNVEV (reference sequence). The CDR3 nucleotides are TGTGCCAGCAGTTTACGAGGGGGCAGGGATACGCAGTATTTT. It yields the protein CASSLRGGRDTQYF.

This chain joins TRBV7-2 and TRBJ2-1; D may be TRBD2 (6 bases). The CDR3 has 15 residues. V lost 5 bases, J lost 2 bases, and 13 bases lay in between. Germline V gene sequence: CDR1 SGHTA, CDR2 FQGNSA. CDR3 sequence: CASSLGRGPYNEQFF. The CDR3 DNA is TGTGCCAGCAGCCTCGGGAGAGGCCCCTACAATGAGCAGTTCTTC.

The chain joins TRBV5-5 to TRBJ2-1; tentative D call: TRBD2 (5 bases). Trimming cost V 0 bases and J 9 bases, with 10 bases left between them. The CDR3 has 13 residues. CDR1 and CDR2 from the germline V gene are SGHKS and YYEKEE (reference sequence). CDR3 in amino acids: CASSLARGSEQFF. The CDR3 DNA reads TGTGCCAGCAGCTTGGCTCGGGGAAGTGAGCAGTTCTTC.

CDR3: CASSLGLGVTYEQYF. CDR3 sequence (DNA): TGTGCCAGCAGCCTGGGACTAGGAGTCACCTACGAGCAGTACTTC. The chain couples TRBV7-2 to TRBJ2-7; 8 positions match TRBD2. The V segment lost 5 bases and the J segment 2 bases; nucleotides outside the gene matches: 8. CDR1 is SGHTA and CDR2 is FQGNSA in the germline V gene. The CDR3 runs 15 residues.

The count of this clone is one. V gene TRBV7-9 combines with J gene TRBJ2-7, with 12 bases aligning to TRBD2. V lost 11 bases and J lost 4; bases outside the gene matches: 6. This CDR3 is 13 amino acids long. Germline CDR1 SEHNR, CDR2 FQNEAQ (reference sequence). The CDR3 nucleotides read TGTGCCGCGGGGCTAGCGGGAGGGTACGAGCAGTACTTC. Protein sequence: CAAGLAGGYEQYF.

The chain couples TRBV4-2 to TRBJ2-7; D is possibly TRBD1 (5 bases). V was pared by 2 bases and J by 6 bases, with 14 bases between. Germline V gene lookup returns CDR1 LGHNA and CDR2 YNFKEQ. The CDR3 loop spans 14 amino acids. In DNA, the CDR3 is TGTGCCAGCAGCCAACCTAAGGGGTTCCCCGAGCAGTACTTC. Its protein product is CASSQPKGFPEQYF.

V usage is TRBV28 and J usage is TRBJ1-4; D call uncertain. The germline V gene encodes CDR1 MDHEN and CDR2 SYDVKM. The V end lost 1 base, the J end lost 1 base, and 7 bases lay between the germline ends. The CDR3 spans 15 residues. CDR3 residues: CASSLLAETNEKLFF. The CDR3 region has the DNA TGTGCCAGCAGTTTATTGGCAGAAACTAATGAAAAACTGTTTTTT. The full variable domain, completed using reference TRBV28 and TRBJ1-4, is DVKVTQSSRYLVKRTGEKVFLECVQDMDHENMFWYRQDPGLGLRLIYFSYDVKMKEKGDIPEGYSVSREKKERFSLILESASTNQTSMYLCASSLLAETNEKLFFGSGTQLSVL.